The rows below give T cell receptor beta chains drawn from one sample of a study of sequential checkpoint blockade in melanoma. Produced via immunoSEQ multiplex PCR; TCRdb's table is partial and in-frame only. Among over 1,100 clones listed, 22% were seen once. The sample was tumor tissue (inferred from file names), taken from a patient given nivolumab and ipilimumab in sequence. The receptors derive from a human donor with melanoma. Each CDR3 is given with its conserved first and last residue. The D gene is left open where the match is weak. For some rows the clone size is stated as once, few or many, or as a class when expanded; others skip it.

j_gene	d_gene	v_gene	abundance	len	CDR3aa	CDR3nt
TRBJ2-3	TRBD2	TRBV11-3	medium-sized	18	CASSLVPRLAGTTDTQYF	TGTGCCAGCAGCTTAGTCCCCCGACTAGCGGGAACCACAGATACGCAGTATTTT
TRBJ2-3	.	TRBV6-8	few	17	CASSYPSSGYSTDTQYF	TGTGCCAGCAGTTACCCGTCAAGCGGCTATAGCACAGATACGCAGTATTTT
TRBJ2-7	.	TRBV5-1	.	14	CASSLQGISYEQYF	TGCGCCAGCAGCTTGCAGGGGATCTCCTACGAGCAGTACTTC
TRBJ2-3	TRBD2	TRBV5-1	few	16	CASSSFSGSGTDTQYF	TGCGCCAGCAGCTCCTTTAGCGGGAGCGGCACAGATACGCAGTATTTT
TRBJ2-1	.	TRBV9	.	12	CASRGFNNEQFF	TGTGCCAGCAGGGGGTTCAACAATGAGCAGTTCTTC
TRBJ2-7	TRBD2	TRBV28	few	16	CASSLTGKRAGGEQYF	TGTGCCAGCAGTTTAACGGGGAAGCGGGCCGGGGGGGAGCAGTACTTC
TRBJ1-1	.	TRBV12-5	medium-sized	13	CASTRGPNTEAFF	TGTGCCAGCACCCGCGGACCGAACACTGAAGCTTTCTTT
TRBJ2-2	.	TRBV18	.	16	CASRFGGVSNTGELFF	TGTGCCAGCCGCTTTGGAGGAGTCTCGAACACCGGGGAGCTGTTTTTT
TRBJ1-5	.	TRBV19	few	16	CASSISQGGSNQPQHF	TGTGCCAGTAGTATATCACAGGGTGGTAGCAATCAGCCCCAGCATTTT
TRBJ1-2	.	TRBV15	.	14	CATSRQSTGYGYTF	TGTGCCACCAGCAGACAGAGCACCGGATATGGCTACACCTTC
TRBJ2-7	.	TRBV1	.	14	CATRPGSGAREQYF	TGCGCCACCCGCCCTGGAAGCGGGGCCCGCGAGCAGTACTTC
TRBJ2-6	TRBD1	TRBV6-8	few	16	CASSPPQGAGANVLTF	TGTGCCAGCAGTCCGCCTCAGGGGGCTGGGGCCAACGTCCTGACTTTC
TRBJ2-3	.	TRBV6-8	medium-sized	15	CASSVSFTRTDTQYF	TGTGCCAGCAGTGTATCCTTTACCCGCACAGATACGCAGTATTTT
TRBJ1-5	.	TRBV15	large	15	CATSDSDYSNQPQHF	TGTGCCACCAGCGACAGCGACTATAGCAATCAGCCCCAGCATTTT
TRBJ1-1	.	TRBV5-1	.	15	CASRPRLESNTEAFF	TGCGCCAGCAGACCGAGACTGGAGTCGAACACTGAAGCTTTCTTT
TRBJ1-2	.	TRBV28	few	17	CASSSTLFLWGTGGYTF	TGTGCCAGCAGTTCTACATTATTTTTGTGGGGGACGGGTGGCTACACCTTC
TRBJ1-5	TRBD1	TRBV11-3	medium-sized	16	CASSLGTGYINQPQHF	TGTGCCAGCAGCTTGGGGACAGGGTACATCAATCAGCCCCAGCATTTT